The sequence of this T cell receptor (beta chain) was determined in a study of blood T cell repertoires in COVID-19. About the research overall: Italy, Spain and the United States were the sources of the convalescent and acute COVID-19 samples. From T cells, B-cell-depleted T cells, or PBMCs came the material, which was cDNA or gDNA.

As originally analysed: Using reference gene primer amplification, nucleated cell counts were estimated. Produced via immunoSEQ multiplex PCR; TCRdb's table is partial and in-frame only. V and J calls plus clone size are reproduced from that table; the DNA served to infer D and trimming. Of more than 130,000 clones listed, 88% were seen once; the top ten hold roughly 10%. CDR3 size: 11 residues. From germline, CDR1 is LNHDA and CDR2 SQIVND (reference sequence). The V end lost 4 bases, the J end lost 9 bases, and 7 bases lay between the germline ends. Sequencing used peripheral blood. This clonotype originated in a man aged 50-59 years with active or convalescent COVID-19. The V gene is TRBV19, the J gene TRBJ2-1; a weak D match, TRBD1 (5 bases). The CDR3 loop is CASSTGFEQFF. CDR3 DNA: TGTGCCAGTAGTACAGGGTTTGAGCAGTTCTTC.